A single sample is the source of the 5 T cell receptor beta chains below, sequenced in a study of T-cell memory formation after mild COVID-19. MiXCR, applied by TCRdb to the 5' RACE reads, yields one record per CDR3 protein. The sample has roughly 250,000 distinct CDR3 sequences; roughly a sixth are singletons. The sample was PBMCs or a T cell subset sorted from them (not recorded which). The receptors stem from a man between 18 and 35 years old who had mild COVID-19 (a few samples of this study predate the infection). Cell type and time point are not known.

The chain uses TRBV7-2 and TRBJ2-3, with TRBD2 matching over 7 bases. CDR3 length equals 15 residues. Germline V gene data show CDR1 as SGHTA and CDR2 as FQGNSA. Trimming removed 5 bases from V and 0 bases from J; junction bases left unmatched: 5. The CDR3 sequence is CASSPGEGSTDTQYF. CDR3 nucleotides: TGTGCCAGCAGCCCGGGGGAGGGTAGCACAGATACGCAGTATTTT.

The table lists this clonotype with a few counts. This chain uses TRBV11-1 with TRBJ2-3, with 8 bases that match TRBD2. The V gene's germline CDR1 is SGHAT and CDR2 FQDESV (reference sequence). The V gene end was trimmed by 7 bases and the J gene end by 1 base; junction bases not matched to a gene: 4. The CDR3 has 14 residues. The CDR3 DNA follows: TGTGCCAGCACCCTCGGGGGGGGCACAGATACGCAGTATTTT. This translates into CASTLGGGTDTQYF.

The chain couples TRBV6-5 to TRBJ2-3; no clear D. The germline V gene encodes CDR1 MNHEY and CDR2 SVGAGI. This CDR3 comprises 13 residues. The V and J ends lost 3 bases and 4 bases respectively, with 8 bases between them. CDR3 sequence: CASSYRSSDTQYF. The CDR3 DNA sequence: TGTGCCAGCAGTTATAGGTCTTCAGATACGCAGTATTTT.

This clonotype was detected a few times. A much larger clone differs from this one at a single base, so this may be a read error. The rearrangement joins TRBV20-1 to TRBJ2-3; TRBD2 might be the D (5 bases). V dropped 1 base and J dropped 3 bases, with 14 bases sitting between them. From germline, CDR1 is DFQATT and CDR2 SNEGSKA (reference sequence). The CDR3 is 15 residues long. CDR3 coding DNA: TGCAGTGCTAGAGGGGAGTATTACGGGACAGATACGCAGTATTTT. This translates into CSARGEYYGTDTQYF.

The chain is built from TRBV12-3 or TRBV12-4 and TRBJ1-3; 9 bases line up with TRBD1. This CDR3 region has 20 residues. V was pared by 7 bases and J by 1 base, with 20 bases of the junction left unmatched. DNA of the CDR3: TGTGCCAGCATTAGACGAAGGGACAGGGACGACATCTTGTCTGGAAACACCATATATTTT. This sequence encodes CASIRRRDRDDILSGNTIYF.